This TCR beta chain derives from a study of blood T cell repertoires in COVID-19. Turning to the study itself: The United States, Italy and Spain provided the acute and convalescent COVID-19 samples. PBMCs, B-cell-depleted T cells, or T cells were the source of the cDNA or gDNA that made up the material.

How the authors handled the data: Amplification of reference gene primers was used by the study to estimate nucleated cell counts. Profiling relied on immunoSEQ multiplex PCR, and the TCRdb table lists in-frame clones only, not all of them. V and J calls and clone size are given by that table; D and trimming were obtained from the DNA. The sample records 200,000 to 300,000 clones, 84% being singletons. Per the germline V gene, CDR1 is GTSNPN and CDR2 is SVGIG (reference sequence). The ends lost 0 bases at V and 7 bases at J; junction bases unmatched: 6. The CDR3 covers 15 residues. This receptor was obtained from a man aged 35-49 years who had recovered from COVID-19. The sample taken for sequencing was peripheral blood. The gene calls are TRBV30 and TRBJ1-6, with 7 bases fitting TRBD1. In DNA, the CDR3 is TGTGCCTGGAGTGTATGGAGGACAGGAAATTCACCCCTCCACTTT. This sequence encodes CAWSVWRTGNSPLHF. Together with reference TRBV30 and TRBJ1-6, the CDR3 gives the full variable domain: SQTIHQWPATLVQPVGSPLSLECTVEGTSNPNLYWYRQAAGRGLQLLFYSVGIGQISSEVPQNLSASRPQDRQFILSSKKLLLSDSGFYLCAWSVWRTGNSPLHFGNGTRLTVT.